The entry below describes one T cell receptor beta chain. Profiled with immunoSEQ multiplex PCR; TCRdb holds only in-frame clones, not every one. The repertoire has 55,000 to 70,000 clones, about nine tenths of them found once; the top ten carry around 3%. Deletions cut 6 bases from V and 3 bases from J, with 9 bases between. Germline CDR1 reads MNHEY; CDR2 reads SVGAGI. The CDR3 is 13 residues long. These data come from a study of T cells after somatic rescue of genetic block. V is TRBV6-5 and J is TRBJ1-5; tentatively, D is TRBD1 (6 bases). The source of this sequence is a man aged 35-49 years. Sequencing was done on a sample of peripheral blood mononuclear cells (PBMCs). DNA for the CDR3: TGTGCCAGCAGACAGGGCTACAATCAGCCCCAGCATTTT. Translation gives CASRQGYNQPQHF.